This T cell receptor beta chain was sequenced in a study of draining lymph node invasion in breast cancer (dated by TCRdb to 2019 to 2021). Broadly, across the study: Nodal metastasis was diagnosed by histology and cytokeratin immunohistochemistry and confirmed by EpCAM/CD45 flow cytometry. Across breast cancer tissues, a separate targeted assay used bulk TCR-beta CDR3 sequencing to compare sorted memory regulatory T cells with memory conventional CD4 T cells. From each patient, matched non-invaded and tumor-invaded tumor-draining lymph nodes and the primary tumor were collected, and both Treg and Tconv subsets were profiled. The separate targeted TCR sequencing covered lymph nodes from 5 or 6 patients, with primary tumors sequenced for three of those patients. General study outcomes and caveats: TCRs shared between Treg and Tconv subsets were regarded as suggestive, but not proof, of a common clonal origin. The tumor top-100 clone tracking analysis was possible in only a couple of patients. Some of the top 100 tumor clones were detected in invaded and non-invaded nodes, and this detection was taken to suggest recirculation between tumor and draining nodes. According to the targeted TCR-seq data, Tregs appeared to be more clonally expanded than Tconvs in every tissue, and both subsets had lower diversity in tumor than in lymph nodes. Within each tissue, roughly 13-25% of Treg TCRs were also found among Tconvs, a result interpreted as suggesting peripheral Treg induction. The data could not determine whether Treg conversion took place in a particular organ or whether converted Tregs recirculated between nodes and tumor.

Only a few counts were recorded for this clonotype. Its target antigen remains unknown. There are no base qualities to consult, and no much larger clone falls within one base. Its CDR3 holds 14 amino acids, cysteine through phenylalanine. The entry retains the CDR3 DNA only, 42 bases that are in frame from base 1. V is clipped by 5 bases and J by 4 bases, and the sequence between their germline boundaries is 14 bases long. The CDR1 and CDR2 encoded by the germline V gene are SGHTA and FQGNSA. CD4+ CD45RA- CD25- cells were sorted as memory conventional CD4 T cells. Tumor-draining lymph nodes were classified as non-invaded or invaded according to the absence or presence of metastatic tumor cells. Before staining and sorting, a Miltenyi Pan T Cell isolation kit was used to pre-enrich the T cells. Immunohistochemistry for estrogen receptor, progesterone receptor, HER2 and Ki-67 was used to characterize primary tumors. Within a few hours after surgery, fresh surgical tissue was processed by cutting the tissue into small fragments. Tissue fragments were enzymatically digested with Liberase TL plus DNase for about 20 minutes and filtered through a 40-micrometer strainer. After DAPI live/dead staining, sorting was performed on a BD FACS Aria II with about 97-99% purity. Sorted cells were lysed in TCL buffer and RNA was purified with a Norgen Single Cell RNA purification kit including DNase treatment.

Receptors were amplified or captured by bulk RNA-seq. The reads were generated on an Illumina HiSeq 2500. Per the original workflow: In the separate targeted TCR-seq dataset, CDR3 sequences were extracted from raw reads and quantified using MiXCR version 2.1.5 with default parameters. In the separate targeted TCR-seq dataset, TCR-beta clones were defined by the combination of V gene, J gene and CDR3 sequence. In the separate targeted TCR-seq dataset, clones with fewer than three counts were first removed, after which only the 90% most strongly expressed clones per sample were kept. In the separate targeted TCR-seq dataset, Treg-Tconv overlap was calculated per tissue as the number of shared clones divided by the total number of Treg clones, multiplied by 100. The public sequencing data were trimmed at Q25 with fastp and processed into clonotypes with MiXCR by TCRdb, which kept only in-frame beta chains. Rows merge per CDR3 protein into single entries with the most common DNA and genes. These V and J calls rely on TCRdb rather than the paper's analysis. This sample lists approximately 2,900 distinct CDR3 sequences; 60% to 85% were detected once. Jointly, the top ten make up 9.5% to 10% of the sample.

This TCR was recovered from a female donor with luminal breast cancer. This chain is built from TRBV7-2 and TRBJ1-1; TRBD1 might be the D gene, on 6 matching bases. Sequenced sample: sorted memory CD4+ effector T cells from a lymph node. The label giving this sample's cell subset or site can be read as: CD45RA-negative sorted CD4+ T cells (memory Tconv or effector/memory Treg). CDR3 loop: CASSNLGGTTEAFF. Here is the DNA: TGTGCCAGCAGCAACCTAGGGGGGACCACTGAAGCTTTCTTT. With the portions outside the CDR3 filled from the reference TRBV7-2 and TRBJ1-1 genes, the complete variable region becomes GAGVSQSPSNKVTEKGKDVELRCDPISGHTALYWYRQSLGQGLEFLIYFQGNSAPDKSGLPSDRFSAERTGGSVSTLTIQRTQQEDSAVYLCASSNLGGTTEAFFGQGTRLTVV.